One T cell receptor (beta chain) is described in this entry. RNA transcripts were the template for amplifying TCR beta CDR3 regions. A set of HTBI primers served as the primers for a first-round RT-PCR of the TCR CDR3. From the multiplex PCR reads, TCRdb called clonotypes with MiXCR, one entry per CDR3 protein. The sample consists of 400,000 to 500,000 distinct CDR3 sequences, roughly 14% of them appearing once. This specimen comes from a study of T cells in Graves' hyperthyroidism and ophthalmopathy. V was pared by 6 bases and J by 6 bases, with 9 bases of the junction left unmatched. This CDR3 spans 16 amino acids. Germline V gene lookup returns CDR1 ENHRY and CDR2 SYGVKD.

The sequence was collected from a man aged 18 to 29 with Graves' ophthalmopathy. V usage is TRBV10-3 and J usage is TRBJ2-7; the match to TRBD2 covers 15 bases. Sequencing was performed on blood. The CDR3: CAISPLGLAGGREQYF. CDR3 nucleotide sequence: TGTGCCATCAGCCCCTTGGGACTAGCGGGGGGCCGCGAGCAGTACTTC.